These 28 T cell receptor beta chains were sequenced from one sample in a study of blood T cell repertoires in COVID-19. Sequencing used immunoSEQ multiplex PCR; TCRdb keeps in-frame clones, though not all of them. The repertoire holds fewer than 300,000 clones, around four fifths seen once, with 2% to 3% in the top ten. The sequencing sample was made of peripheral blood. The origin of the receptors is a woman in her 70s with active or convalescent COVID-19.

In this sample, this clone turned up once. The rearrangement uses TRBV21-1 and TRBJ2-1; no check of the table's D call, TRBD2, against the DNA was made. TRBV21-1 is an annotated pseudogene. CDR3 size: 17 residues. The CDR3 coding sequence is TGTGCCAGCAGCAAAGCGGCAGCGGGAGAGTGGGACAATGAGCAGTTCTTC. Protein sequence: CASSKAAAGEWDNEQFF.

This clone has only a few counts. The rearrangement uses TRBV6-5 and TRBJ1-3; weak D call: TRBD1 (5 bases). The CDR3 consists of 14 residues. Germline CDR1 reads MNHEY; CDR2 reads SVGAGI. Deletions cut 7 bases from V and 3 bases from J, with 13 bases between. This chain's CDR3 is CASTTGYGGNTIYF. CDR3 DNA sequence: TGTGCCAGCACTACAGGATATGGTGGAAACACCATATATTTT.

A word on this clone: The sample contains more than one DNA sequence encoding this CDR3. This chain uses TRBV7-2 with TRBJ1-1; a weak D match, TRBD1 (5 bases). The V and J ends lost 1 base and 0 bases respectively, with 9 bases between them. CDR1 is SGHTA and CDR2 is FQGNSA in the germline V gene. There are 15 residues in the CDR3. CDR3 protein: CASSLGRGMNTEAFF. For the CDR3, the DNA is TGTGCCAGCAGCTTAGGTAGGGGCATGAACACTGAAGCTTTCTTT. Variable domain in full (rest from reference TRBV7-2 and TRBJ1-1): GAGVSQSPSNKVTEKGKDVELRCDPISGHTALYWYRQSLGQGLEFLIYFQGNSAPDKSGLPSDRFSAERTGGSVSTLTIQRTQQEDSAVYLCASSLGRGMNTEAFFGQGTRLTVV.

V usage is TRBV3-1 (or the pseudogene TRBV3-2) and J usage is TRBJ1-2, with D tentatively TRBD1 (5 bases). The CDR3 covers 14 residues. V dropped 1 base and J dropped 7 bases, with 13 bases sitting between them. Germline values: CDR1 LGHDT, CDR2 YNNKEL (reference sequence). This CDR3 reads CASSQVTGGGGYTF. The CDR3, as DNA: TGTGCCAGCAGCCAAGTAACTGGGGGGGGTGGCTACACCTTC.

The rearrangement joins TRBV2 to TRBJ1-1; TRBD1 might be the D (6 bases). CDR1 and CDR2 (germline): SNHLY, FYNNEI. The length of the CDR3 is 14 residues. V gave up 4 bases and J gave up 4 bases, with 13 bases separating them. The CDR3 coding sequence is TGTGCCAGCAGTGCATTAACAGGGCGCACTGAAGCTTTCTTT. Amino acids: CASSALTGRTEAFF.

This chain connects TRBV3-1 (or the pseudogene TRBV3-2) to TRBJ1-5; D is possibly TRBD1 (5 bases). CDR1 and CDR2 (germline): LGHDT, YNNKEL (reference sequence). Trimming cost V 0 bases and J 10 bases, with 13 bases left between them. The CDR3 runs to 14 residues. The CDR3 DNA follows: TGTGCCAGCAGCCAAGATCCGAGTAGGGGCCCCCAGCATTTT. It codes for CASSQDPSRGPQHF.

This chain joins TRBV6-1 and TRBJ1-6; D not resolved. This CDR3 is 15 amino acids long. Germline V gene lookup returns CDR1 MNHNS and CDR2 SASEGT. Trimming removed 3 bases from V and 3 bases from J, with 9 bases in between. The CDR3 is CASSDEGVYNSPLHF. The CDR3 DNA is TGTGCCAGCAGTGACGAGGGAGTCTATAATTCACCCCTCCACTTT.

This clone has a handful of counts. The chain has TRBV4-2 and TRBJ1-1; 9 nucleotides align to TRBD1. This CDR3 has 15 residues. The germline V gene encodes CDR1 LGHNA and CDR2 YNFKEQ. The trim removed 4 bases at V and 4 bases at J, leaving 7 bases unmatched. CDR3 sequence (DNA): TGTGCCAGCAGCCCAACGACAGGGGGAGGCACTGAAGCTTTCTTT. Its translation is CASSPTTGGGTEAFF.

The chain couples TRBV6-2 or TRBV6-3 to TRBJ1-4, with a tentative D call TRBD1 (5 bases). This CDR3 is built from 19 residues. Trimming took off 2 bases at V and 8 bases at J, with 27 bases between the two ends. Germline CDR1 MNHEY, CDR2 SVGEGT. CDR3 sequence reads: CASSYPPMRHGEGVEKLFF. The CDR3 DNA follows: TGTGCCAGCAGTTACCCCCCGATGAGACATGGGGAAGGGGTGGAAAAACTGTTTTTT.

CDR3 in DNA: TGTGCCAGCAGCTTAGTCCTCTCCTACAATGAGCAGTTCTTC. As protein: CASSLVLSYNEQFF. V gene TRBV11-2 combines with J gene TRBJ2-1; D uncertain. Germline CDR1 SGHAT, CDR2 FQNNGV. The CDR3 spans 14 residues. Trimming pared 1 base from V and 0 bases from J, leaving 4 bases between.

This clone was picked up one time. J is TRBJ1-2 and V is TRBV18; possible D gene TRBD1, 5 bases. This CDR3 contains 13 residues. The V gene lost 3 bases and the J gene lost 6 bases, with 11 bases spanning the gap. Germline assignment: CDR1 KGHSH and CDR2 LQKENI. The CDR3 loop reads CASSPRRGDGYTF. CDR3 nucleotides: TGTGCCAGCTCACCGAGGAGGGGAGATGGCTACACCTTC. Looking up the rest from reference TRBV18 and TRBJ1-2 gives the full variable domain: NAGVMQNPRHLVRRRGQEARLRCSPMKGHSHVYWYRQLPEEGLKFMVYLQKENIIDESGMPKERFSAEFPKEGPSILRIQQVVRGDSAAYFCASSPRRGDGYTFGSGTRLTVV.

The rearrangement uses TRBV11-2 and TRBJ2-4, with TRBD2 as a possible D gene (5 bases). With 5 bases removed from V and 10 bases from J, the gap between germline ends came to 15 bases. Germline loops: CDR1 SGHAT, CDR2 FQNNGV. This CDR3 contains 13 residues. CDR3 protein: CASSETNFPIQYF. DNA for the CDR3: TGTGCCAGCAGCGAGACTAATTTCCCTATTCAGTACTTC.

The chain links TRBV3-1 (or the pseudogene TRBV3-2) to TRBJ2-7; D is undetermined. The CDR3 extends over 15 amino acids. Trimming stripped 3 bases from V and 5 bases from J, with 17 bases between. Germline V CDR1 and CDR2: LGHDT, YNNKEL (reference sequence). The CDR3 reads CASSQQQILMDEQYF. CDR3 nucleotides: TGTGCCAGCAGCCAGCAACAGATCCTTATGGACGAGCAGTACTTC.

V is TRBV4-2 and J is TRBJ1-4; tentative D call: TRBD1 (5 bases). V gave up 3 bases and J gave up 11 bases, with 16 bases separating them. The CDR3 is made up of 14 amino acids. CDR1 is LGHNA, CDR2 YNFKEQ, per germline. The CDR3 nucleotides read TGTGCCAGCAGCCACCGAACGCCGGGGGACAAACTGTTTTTT. This translates into CASSHRTPGDKLFF.

As for this clone: It is unclear where the CDR3 begins or ends on the DNA, so no DNA is shown, and the CDR3 is as TCRdb lists it. The chain is built from TRBV21-1 and TRBJ1-2. TRBV21-1 is tagged as a pseudogene. The CDR3 is 15 amino acids in total, end residues counted. The CDR3 here is CASSKVGPGINGYTF.

This clone has only one observation. This chain joins TRBV7-9 and TRBJ1-1; TRBD1 is a possible D gene (5 bases). Germline CDR1 SEHNR, CDR2 FQNEAQ (reference sequence). Trimming removed 5 bases at V and 1 base at J, with 14 bases between. This CDR3 region has 15 residues. The DNA of the CDR3 is TGTGCCAGCAGCCCCAGCGGGGGAGAGAACACTGAAGCTTTCTTT. This gives the protein CASSPSGGENTEAFF.

V and J are TRBV7-9 and TRBJ2-2, with TRBD2 matching over 7 bases. The CDR3 totals 14 residues. With V trimmed by 6 bases and J by 1 base, 2 bases remained unmatched. CDR1 is SEHNR, CDR2 FQNEAQ, per germline (reference sequence). CDR3 DNA sequence: TGTGCCAGCAGACCTAGCGGGAACACCGGGGAGCTGTTTTTT. This sequence encodes CASRPSGNTGELFF.

This clone was picked up a small number of times. This chain joins TRBV7-2 and TRBJ2-5; a weak D match, TRBD1 (7 bases). The CDR3 spans 17 residues. Germline loops: CDR1 SGHTA, CDR2 FQGNSA. Trimming cost V 1 base and J 1 base, with 16 bases left between them. The CDR3 DNA reads as TGTGCCAGCAGCTTAGTGGGGGGACAGTTAGTCCAAGAGACCCAGTACTTC. This codes for CASSLVGGQLVQETQYF.

This chain connects TRBV4-1 to TRBJ1-1; D is possibly TRBD1 (6 bases). V was trimmed by 1 base and J by 1 base, leaving 7 bases between them. Germline loops: CDR1 MGHRA, CDR2 YSYEKL. This CDR3 is built from 14 residues. The CDR3 coding sequence is TGCGCCAGCAGCCAAGGGGGGCAGAACACTGAAGCTTTCTTT. It is translated as CASSQGGQNTEAFF.

The V and J genes are TRBV5-1 and TRBJ2-3, with D possibly matching TRBD1 (6 bases). Trimming cost V 2 bases and J 6 bases, with 13 bases left between them. The CDR3 loop spans 14 amino acids. Germline V gives CDR1 SGHRS, CDR2 YFSETQ. CDR3 sequence reads: CASSLGQPPDTQYF. The CDR3 coding sequence is TGCGCCAGCAGCTTAGGACAGCCTCCGGATACGCAGTATTTT.

This chain's CDR3 is CASSQSGQGASNTIYF. The CDR3 DNA sequence: TGCGCCAGCAGTCAATCGGGGCAGGGGGCTTCAAACACCATATATTTT. The chain employs TRBV23-1 and TRBJ1-3; 8 bases agree with TRBD1. Being an ORF, TRBV23-1 has a function that is uncertain. This CDR3 is built from 16 residues. V trimming: 0 bases; J trimming: 6 bases; junction bases outside the gene matches: 7.

This clone was recorded a few times. The chain is built from TRBV5-1 and TRBJ1-5, with D perhaps matching TRBD1 (6 bases). V lost 3 bases and J lost 4, with 11 bases in between. Germline V lookup: CDR1 SGHRS, CDR2 YFSETQ. The CDR3 is made up of 14 amino acids. CDR3 in amino acids: CASSWGQGNQPQHF. The CDR3 DNA reads as TGCGCCAGCAGCTGGGGGCAGGGTAATCAGCCCCAGCATTTT.

The V and J genes are TRBV19 and TRBJ1-1; 11 bases are shared with TRBD1. The germline V gene encodes CDR1 LNHDA and CDR2 SQIVND (reference sequence). This CDR3 spans 13 amino acids. V lost 6 bases, J lost 4 bases, and 1 base stayed unmatched. Written as DNA, the CDR3 is TGTGCCAGTAGCGGGACAGGGGGCACTGAAGCTTTCTTT. It specifies CASSGTGGTEAFF.

This chain links TRBV27 with TRBJ2-5; 14 bases align to TRBD2. Germline loops: CDR1 MNHEY, CDR2 SMNVEV (reference sequence). The trim removed 3 bases at V and 5 bases at J, leaving 2 bases unmatched. CDR3 length: 15 residues. This chain's CDR3 is CASSFGTSGGETQYF. CDR3 bases: TGTGCCAGCAGTTTCGGGACTAGCGGGGGTGAGACCCAGTACTTC.

The chain links TRBV19 to TRBJ2-3; 8 bases agree with TRBD1. The CDR3 spans 14 residues. The V gene's germline CDR1 is LNHDA and CDR2 SQIVND (reference sequence). V trimming: 4 bases; J trimming: 4 bases; junction bases outside the gene matches: 4. The CDR3 loop is CASSTLQGADTQYF. The CDR3 region has the DNA TGTGCCAGTAGTACTTTACAGGGGGCAGATACGCAGTATTTT.

The gene calls are TRBV10-2 and TRBJ1-1, with D possibly being TRBD1 (6 bases). There are 10 residues in the CDR3. The germline V gene has CDR1 WSHSY and CDR2 SAAADI. Trimming cost V 10 bases and J 8 bases, with 11 bases left between them. CDR3 residues: CATSDSEAFF. CDR3 nucleotide sequence: TGCGCCACTTCGGACAGCGAAGCTTTCTTT.

This clone is a singleton in its sample. V is TRBV19 and J is TRBJ2-7; no firm D call. V gave up 3 bases and J gave up 2 bases, with 8 bases separating them. The CDR3 is made up of 13 amino acids. The germline V gene encodes CDR1 LNHDA and CDR2 SQIVND (reference sequence). DNA of the CDR3: TGTGCCAGTAGTATTTCCAGGACCTACGAGCAGTACTTC. It is translated as CASSISRTYEQYF.

The CDR3 nucleotides read TGTGCCAGCAGCCCCGGGTCCTCTGCCGAGCAGTACTTC. Amino acid sequence: CASSPGSSAEQYF. The V and J genes are TRBV7-9 and TRBJ2-7; D not certain. The germline V gene has CDR1 SEHNR and CDR2 FQNEAQ (reference sequence). Trimming pared 5 bases from V and 6 bases from J, leaving 14 bases between. CDR3 length equals 13 residues.